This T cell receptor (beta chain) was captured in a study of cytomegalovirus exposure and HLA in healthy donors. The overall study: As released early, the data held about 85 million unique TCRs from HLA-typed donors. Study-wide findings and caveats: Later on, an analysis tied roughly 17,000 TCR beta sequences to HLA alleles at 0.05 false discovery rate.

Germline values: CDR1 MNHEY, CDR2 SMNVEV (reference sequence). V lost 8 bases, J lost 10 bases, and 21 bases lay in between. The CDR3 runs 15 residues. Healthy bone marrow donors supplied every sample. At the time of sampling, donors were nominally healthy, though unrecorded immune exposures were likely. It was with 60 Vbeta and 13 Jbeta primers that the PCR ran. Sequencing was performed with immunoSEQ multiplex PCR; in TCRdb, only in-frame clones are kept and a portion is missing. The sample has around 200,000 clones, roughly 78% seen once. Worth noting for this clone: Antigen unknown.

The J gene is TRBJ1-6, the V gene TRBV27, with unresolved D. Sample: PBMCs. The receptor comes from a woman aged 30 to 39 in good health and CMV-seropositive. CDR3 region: CASGIPVASRSPLHF. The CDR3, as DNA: TGTGCCAGCGGAATACCGGTGGCCAGCAGGTCACCCCTCCACTTT.